The text below deals with one T cell receptor (beta chain). Its antigen is unidentified. Germline V gives CDR1 DFQATT, CDR2 SNEGSKA (reference sequence). The ends were cut back, 6 bases at V and 6 bases at J, with 19 bases in the middle. CDR3 length equals 14 residues. 5'RACE primed at constant segments yielded TCR alpha and TCR beta cDNA libraries bearing sample barcodes and UMIs. TCRdb reprocessed the 5' RACE reads with MiXCR, giving one entry per CDR3 protein. The table lists 350,000 or so distinct CDR3 sequences, roughly 21% of them singletons. These data come from a study of T-cell memory formation after mild COVID-19. The wider study: TCR clusters mostly belonged to single donors.

Regarding the study as a whole: Most CD4+ clones that shrank were in CM and EM, while CD8+ ones turned up in EMRA. Contracting clones, day 15 to 85, had balanced CD4/CD8, and later expanders favored CD4+.

This TCR was sampled from an adult woman who had mild COVID-19 (a few samples of this study predate the infection). Cell type and time point are not known. The chain couples TRBV20-1 to TRBJ2-3; D not resolved. The sequenced sample consisted of PBMCs or a T cell subset sorted from them (not recorded which). In DNA, the CDR3 is TGCAGTGCCAAGACACTGACAATATTGGATACGCAGTATTTT. Translated: CSAKTLTILDTQYF.